These 10 T cell receptor beta chains share one sample of origin, sequenced in a study of beta chain features in type 1 diabetes. The study's findings and limits: Across all four CD4+ subsets, people with type 1 diabetes showed modestly shorter TCRB CDR3s.

All of the isolated RNA was reverse transcribed, so expressed TCRB transcripts were sequenced. Method: immunoSEQ multiplex PCR; TCRdb's copy keeps in-frame clones and lacks some. Altogether 330,000 or so clones are present, roughly an eighth being singletons, with the ten largest covering 0.01%. Their cognate antigens are unknown. Sequencing was done on a sample of naive CD4+ T cells from blood. The receptors were sampled from a woman between 18 and 29 years old with type 1 diabetes.

This chain links TRBV7-6 with TRBJ1-6; maybe TRBD1 (5 bases). V lost 1 base to trimming and J lost 10 bases, with 14 bases between them. The CDR3 covers 15 residues. Germline lookup yields CDR1 SGHVS and CDR2 FNYEAQ. Written as DNA, the CDR3 is TGTGCCAGCAGCTTAGGGGACTTATCAAGATCACCCCTCCACTTT. Translated: CASSLGDLSRSPLHF. The full variable domain, its missing parts supplied by reference TRBV7-6 and TRBJ1-6, is GAGVSQSPRYKVTKRGQDVALRCDPISGHVSLYWYRQALGQGPEFLTYFNYEAQQDKSGLPNDRFSAERPEGSISTLTIQRTEQRDSAMYRCASSLGDLSRSPLHFGNGTRLTVT.

This clone was seen only a few times. This chain connects TRBV7-2 to TRBJ2-1; the match to TRBD1 covers 8 bases. The CDR3 is made up of 13 amino acids. The germline V gene has CDR1 SGHTA and CDR2 FQGNSA. V was clipped by 5 bases and J by 8 bases; unmatched bases: 5. DNA for the CDR3: TGTGCCAGCAGCCCAGGGGGCGGCGATGAGCAGTTCTTC. It encodes CASSPGGGDEQFF.

This clone has more than one count but fewer than ten. This chain uses TRBV11-2 with TRBJ1-4; tentatively, D is TRBD1 (5 bases). The CDR3 runs 13 residues. Germline V CDR1 and CDR2: SGHAT, FQNNGV. Trimming removed 5 bases at V and 8 bases at J, with 12 bases between. The CDR3 protein is CASSPWGGEKLFF. The DNA for the CDR3 is TGTGCCAGCAGCCCATGGGGGGGAGAAAAACTGTTTTTT.

This clone was counted a few times. The chain has TRBV7-9 and TRBJ1-4; TRBD1 might be the D (6 bases). The CDR3 covers 14 residues. CDR1 and CDR2 from the germline V gene are SEHNR and FQNEAQ (reference sequence). Trimming removed 5 bases from V and 8 bases from J, with 15 bases in between. The CDR3 bases are TGTGCCAGCAGCCTACAGGGAGGGTCGGAAAAACTGTTTTTT. This encodes CASSLQGGSEKLFF.

This clone was recorded a few times. V usage is TRBV11-2 and J usage is TRBJ2-3; 10 bases agree with TRBD2. The CDR3 covers 17 residues. The V gene end was trimmed by 8 bases and the J gene end by 2 bases; junction bases not matched to a gene: 13. From germline, CDR1 is SGHAT and CDR2 FQNNGV. CDR3 nucleotide sequence: TGTGCCAGCTCGTTAGCGGGGGGCCTTCTGCCCACAGATACGCAGTATTTT. It specifies CASSLAGGLLPTDTQYF. The whole variable domain, filled in from reference TRBV11-2 and TRBJ2-3, reads EAGVAQSPRYKIIEKRQSVAFWCNPISGHATLYWYQQILGQGPKLLIQFQNNGVVDDSQLPKDRFSAERLKGVDSTLKIQPAKLEDSAVYLCASSLAGGLLPTDTQYFGPGTRLTVL.

The V and J genes are TRBV28 and TRBJ1-1, with 7 bases matching TRBD1. Losses at the gene ends were 10 bases for V and 2 bases for J; bases not matched to a gene: 13. Germline values: CDR1 MDHEN, CDR2 SYDVKM. The CDR3 is 15 residues long. The CDR3 loop is CAIASRDSSNTEAFF. The CDR3 nucleotides are TGTGCCATCGCATCGCGGGACAGCTCTAACACTGAAGCTTTCTTT.

The chain joins TRBV5-1 to TRBJ2-7; 7 nucleotides line up with TRBD2. Germline trimming cut 1 base from V and 7 bases from J; bases unmatched to any gene: 5. CDR1 is SGHRS and CDR2 is YFSETQ in the germline V gene. This CDR3 spans 13 amino acids. The DNA of the CDR3 is TGCGCCAGCAGCTTGCGCGGGGAGGGGGAGCAGTACTTC. This translates into CASSLRGEGEQYF.

In this sample, this clone turned up a few times. V is TRBV6-5 and J is TRBJ1-4; D is unclear. V dropped 2 bases and J dropped 11 bases, with 12 bases sitting between them. Per the germline V gene, CDR1 is MNHEY and CDR2 is SVGAGI. The CDR3 covers 13 residues. The CDR3 sequence: CASSYQRVSKLFF. CDR3 bases: TGTGCCAGCAGTTACCAGAGGGTCTCCAAACTGTTTTTT.

J is TRBJ2-5 and V is TRBV4-1, with D tentatively TRBD2 (7 bases). Germline V gene sequence: CDR1 MGHRA, CDR2 YSYEKL. The CDR3 has 16 amino acids. The V gene lost 4 bases and the J gene lost 1 base, with 16 bases spanning the gap. The chain's CDR3 is CASSPWGGGAQETQYF. As DNA, the CDR3 is TGCGCCAGCAGCCCCTGGGGCGGGGGCGCCCAAGAGACCCAGTACTTC.

This clone was found a few times. The chain recombines TRBV5-1 with TRBJ2-1, with D possibly being TRBD2 (6 bases). V was clipped by 0 bases and J by 7 bases, with 11 bases between them. The CDR3 is made up of 14 amino acids. The germline CDR1 and CDR2 sequences are SGHRS and YFSETQ. Here the CDR3 DNA reads TGCGCCAGCAGCTTGGGTGGGACTCAGAATGAGCAGTTCTTC. It is translated as CASSLGGTQNEQFF.